This entry features one T cell receptor (beta chain) sequence. This clone's antigen is unknown. For every CD8+ T cell subset, some 310,000 cells were flow-sorted straight into RLT lysis buffer, and each subset was sorted in triplicate. Naive CD8+ T cells were defined stringently as CD45RO-CCR7+CD27+CD95- to exclude memory contaminants. Peripheral blood mononuclear cells were isolated from buffy coats using standard density gradient centrifugation. A FACSAria III was used to flow-sort naive CD8+ T cells into CXCR3-negative and CXCR3-positive populations. An RNeasy Mini Kit was used to extract total RNA from the sorted cells. This entry belongs to a study of CXCR3-negative and CXCR3-positive naive CD8 T cells (dated 2019 in TCRdb). A note on the overall study: In total, some 150 million TRB reads were obtained, corresponding to roughly 1.5 +/- 0.3 million reads per library. Data from 11 donors, pooled across two independent experiments, went into the diversity and physicochemical repertoire analyses. TRBV-TRBJ cluster analysis included naive subsets from a handful of donors and memory cells from 3 donors.

These reads were obtained on a NextSeq 550. The Human TCR Profiling Kit (MiLaboratory) was used to prepare UMI-labeled 5' RACE TRB cDNA libraries. The full amount of extracted RNA was used for cDNA synthesis, and the full amount of resulting cDNA was used for PCR amplification. Libraries were prepared in parallel with an identical number of PCR cycles. Processing in the source paper ran as follows. With a requirement of at least two reads per UMI, MIGEC and MiXCR extracted about 50,000 +/- 10,000 unique UMI-labeled TRB cDNA molecules per library. On average, roughly 40,000 +/- 10,000 functional in-frame TRB CDR3 nucleotide clonotypes lacking stop codons were found per library. Diversity metrics, including normalized Shannon-Wiener and Chao1, were computed in VDJtools after downsampling to 5000 UMI-labeled TRB molecules per sample. For the central five CDR3 residues, VDJtools calculated physicochemical properties weighted by clonotype size, namely interaction energy, strength, volume and Kidera factor 4. Based on TCRdb reprocessing of the reads, there is one entry per CDR3 protein sequence, and DNA is missing. The V and J calls follow TCRdb's processing rather than the paper's. The data table for this sample lists about 86,000 distinct CDR3 sequences. The ten top clones hold about 0.8% of the sample.

There are 17 amino acids in the CDR3, from cysteine to phenylalanine inclusive. No coding sequence is recorded. From the germline V gene, CDR1 is SGHTA and CDR2 is FQGNSA. General conclusions and limits of the study: TRBV-TRBJ usage was similar between naive CXCR3-negative and CXCR3-positive cells from the same donor, while memory cells showed distinct patterns. TRB CDR3s from CXCR3-positive naive cells showed higher hydrophobicity (lower Kidera factor 4), lower energy, and higher strength and volume indices than CXCR3-negative naive cells. Surface CD5, linked to self-reactivity in mice, was comparable between naive subsets; TCR interaction strength was therefore also inferred from TRB CDR3 physicochemical properties. CXCR3 expression partially decreased after cryopreservation, so most assays used freshly isolated PBMCs. Repertoire diversity was comparably high in both naive subsets but much lower in memory CD8+ T cells.

The specimen sequenced was naive CXCR3+ CD8+ T cells from blood. The sample's cell subset or site label is to be understood as: CD45RO-CCR7+CD27+CD95- naive CD8+ T cells expressing CXCR3 (TNR3+). This clonotype was sampled from a human donor in good health. Some clones in this sample may be carry-over from other donors' samples. Recombination connected TRBV7-2 to TRBJ2-3; TCRdb picks TRBD2, but there is no DNA to check that call. The CDR3 reads as follows: CASSLKELAGVGDTQYF.